This T cell receptor (beta chain) was identified during a study of cytomegalovirus exposure and HLA in healthy donors. Notes on the study in general: Serostatus for CMV was the only available immune exposure information.

Vbeta (60) and Jbeta (13) primers were used in the PCR. Profiling relied on immunoSEQ multiplex PCR, and the TCRdb table lists in-frame clones only, not all of them. The sample holds about 160,000 clones, over 75% seen once. This clone was counted only a few times. Its target is unknown. Trimming removed 0 bases from V and 1 base from J, with 7 bases in between. This CDR3 comprises 14 residues. The germline V gene encodes CDR1 SGHRS and CDR2 YFSETQ. What was sequenced was PBMCs. The chain joins TRBV5-1 to TRBJ2-5; D remains ambiguous. The source of this sequence is a woman aged 50 to 60 in good health and CMV-seropositive. The CDR3 sequence: CASSLAVFQETQYF. Written as DNA, the CDR3 is TGCGCCAGCAGCTTGGCCGTCTTCCAAGAGACCCAGTACTTC.